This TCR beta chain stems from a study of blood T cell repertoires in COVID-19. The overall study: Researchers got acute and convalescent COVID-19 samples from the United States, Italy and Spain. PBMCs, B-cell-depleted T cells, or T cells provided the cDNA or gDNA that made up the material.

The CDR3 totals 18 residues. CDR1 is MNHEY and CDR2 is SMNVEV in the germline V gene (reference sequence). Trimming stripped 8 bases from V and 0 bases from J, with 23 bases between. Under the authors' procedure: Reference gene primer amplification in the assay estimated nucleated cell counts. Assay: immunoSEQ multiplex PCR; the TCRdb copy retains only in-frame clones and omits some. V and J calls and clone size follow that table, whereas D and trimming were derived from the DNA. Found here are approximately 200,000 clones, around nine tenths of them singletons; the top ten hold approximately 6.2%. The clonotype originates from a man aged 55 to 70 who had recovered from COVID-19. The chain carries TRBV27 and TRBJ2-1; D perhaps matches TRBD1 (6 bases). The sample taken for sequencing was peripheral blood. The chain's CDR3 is CASRQYDLKGDSYNEQFF. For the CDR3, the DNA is TGTGCCAGCCGACAGTACGATTTAAAGGGGGACTCCTACAATGAGCAGTTCTTC.